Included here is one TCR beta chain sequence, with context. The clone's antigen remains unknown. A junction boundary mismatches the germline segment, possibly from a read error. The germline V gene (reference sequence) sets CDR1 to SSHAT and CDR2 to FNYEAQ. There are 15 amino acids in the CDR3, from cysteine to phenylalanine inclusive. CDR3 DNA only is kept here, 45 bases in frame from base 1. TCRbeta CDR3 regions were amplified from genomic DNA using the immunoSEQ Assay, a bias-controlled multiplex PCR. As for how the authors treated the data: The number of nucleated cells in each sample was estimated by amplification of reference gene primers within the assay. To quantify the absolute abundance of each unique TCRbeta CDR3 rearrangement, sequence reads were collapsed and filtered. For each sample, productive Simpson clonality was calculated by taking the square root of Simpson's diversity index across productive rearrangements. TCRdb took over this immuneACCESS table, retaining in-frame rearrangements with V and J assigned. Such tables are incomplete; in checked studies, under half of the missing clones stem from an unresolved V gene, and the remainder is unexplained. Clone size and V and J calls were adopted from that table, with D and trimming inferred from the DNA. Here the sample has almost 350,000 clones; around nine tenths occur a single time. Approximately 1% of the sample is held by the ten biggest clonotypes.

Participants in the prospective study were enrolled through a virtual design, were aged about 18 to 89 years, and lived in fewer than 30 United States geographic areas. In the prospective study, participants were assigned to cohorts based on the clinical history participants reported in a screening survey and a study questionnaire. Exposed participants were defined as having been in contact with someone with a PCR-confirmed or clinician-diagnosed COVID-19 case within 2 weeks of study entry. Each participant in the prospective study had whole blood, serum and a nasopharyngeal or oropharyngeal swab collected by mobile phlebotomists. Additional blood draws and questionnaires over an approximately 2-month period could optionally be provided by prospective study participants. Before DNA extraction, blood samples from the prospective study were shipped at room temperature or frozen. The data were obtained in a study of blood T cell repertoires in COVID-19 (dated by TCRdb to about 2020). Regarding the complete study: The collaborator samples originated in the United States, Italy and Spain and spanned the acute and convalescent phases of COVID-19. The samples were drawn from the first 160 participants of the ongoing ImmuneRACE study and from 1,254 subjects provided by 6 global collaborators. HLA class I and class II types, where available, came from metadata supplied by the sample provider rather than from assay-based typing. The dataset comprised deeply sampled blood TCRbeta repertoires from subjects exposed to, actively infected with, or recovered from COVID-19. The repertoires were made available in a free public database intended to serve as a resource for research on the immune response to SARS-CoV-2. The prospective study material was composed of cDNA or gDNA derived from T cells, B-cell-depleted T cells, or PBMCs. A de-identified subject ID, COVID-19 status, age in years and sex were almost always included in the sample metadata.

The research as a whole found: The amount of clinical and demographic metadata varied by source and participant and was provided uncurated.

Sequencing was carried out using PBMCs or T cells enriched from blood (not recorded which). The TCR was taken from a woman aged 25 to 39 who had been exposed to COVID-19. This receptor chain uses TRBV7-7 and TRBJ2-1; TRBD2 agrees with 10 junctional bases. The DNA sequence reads TGTGCTAGCAGCCCTAGCGGGGGCGCCTACAATGAGCAGTTCTTC. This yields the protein CASSPSGGAYNEQFF.